The clone carrying this TCR beta chain showed up just a few times. Its antigen is currently unknown. Sequencing ends 3 residues short of the CDR3 end; the germline J gene provides the rest. These data come from a study of T cell clonality in common variable immunodeficiency. General observations from the study: Fewer deletions and N-nucleotide insertions were reportedly seen in common variable immunodeficiency TCR beta sequences.

The repertoire was sequenced with immunoSEQ multiplex PCR; TCRdb's copy has only in-frame clones and lacks some. The sample offers some 20,000 clones and no singletons, the top ten holding roughly 2.7%. The CDR3 loop spans 13 amino acids. V lost 5 bases, J lost 4 bases, and 3 bases stayed unmatched. Germline CDR1 SGHTA, CDR2 FQGTGA. Diagnosis required reduced IgG, IgA and/or IgM with specific antibody deficiency. Sequencing was carried out using peripheral blood mononuclear cells. This TCR came from a human donor with common variable immunodeficiency. The chain uses TRBV7-3 and TRBJ2-5; 8 bases agree with TRBD1. Incomplete CDR3 DNA: TGTGCCAGCAGCGCCCAGGGGGCAGAGACC. This codes for CASSAQGAET. In full, the CDR3 is CASSAQGAETQYF.